A selection of T cell receptor beta chains follows, all from one sample in a study of shared clonotypes between healthy human individuals. TCRdb's table, derived via immunoSEQ multiplex PCR, lists solely in-frame clones and lacks some. The sample comprises about 1.5 million clones, 98% of which are singletons, and less than 0.55% rests with the top ten. Sequencing used naive CD4+ T cells sorted from blood. The receptors shown here come from a man aged 25 to 45 in good health. Both conserved end residues are trimmed from each CDR3. Each record gives: CDR3 protein, V gene, clone size, J gene. Where a row states a size, it is once, few, many or the class of an expanded clone; other rows omit it.

cdr3_aa: ASSEIGGSSGANVLT; v_call: TRBV6-1; clone_size: .; j_call: TRBJ2-6
cdr3_aa: AISTGPEMPQH; v_call: TRBV10-3; clone_size: .; j_call: TRBJ1-5
cdr3_aa: ASTLVPSGTEAF; v_call: TRBV6-5; clone_size: .; j_call: TRBJ1-1
cdr3_aa: ASSLGLANYGYT; v_call: TRBV9; clone_size: .; j_call: TRBJ1-2
cdr3_aa: ATSGSVGSYEQY; v_call: TRBV15; clone_size: .; j_call: TRBJ2-7
cdr3_aa: ASSQDRVTEQF; v_call: TRBV14; clone_size: .; j_call: TRBJ2-1
cdr3_aa: SARGQRTYNEQF; v_call: TRBV29-1; clone_size: .; j_call: TRBJ2-1
cdr3_aa: ASSPGTGGNEQF; v_call: TRBV5-1; clone_size: .; j_call: TRBJ2-1
cdr3_aa: ASRGQGADYGYT; v_call: TRBV19; clone_size: .; j_call: TRBJ1-2
cdr3_aa: ASSLRTGSFSGNTIY; v_call: TRBV18; clone_size: .; j_call: TRBJ1-3
cdr3_aa: ASSASQGVYGYT; v_call: TRBV2; clone_size: once; j_call: TRBJ1-2
cdr3_aa: ASSSGTSGSTDTQY; v_call: TRBV11-3; clone_size: .; j_call: TRBJ2-3
cdr3_aa: ASALRDRFYQPQH; v_call: TRBV6-6; clone_size: .; j_call: TRBJ1-5